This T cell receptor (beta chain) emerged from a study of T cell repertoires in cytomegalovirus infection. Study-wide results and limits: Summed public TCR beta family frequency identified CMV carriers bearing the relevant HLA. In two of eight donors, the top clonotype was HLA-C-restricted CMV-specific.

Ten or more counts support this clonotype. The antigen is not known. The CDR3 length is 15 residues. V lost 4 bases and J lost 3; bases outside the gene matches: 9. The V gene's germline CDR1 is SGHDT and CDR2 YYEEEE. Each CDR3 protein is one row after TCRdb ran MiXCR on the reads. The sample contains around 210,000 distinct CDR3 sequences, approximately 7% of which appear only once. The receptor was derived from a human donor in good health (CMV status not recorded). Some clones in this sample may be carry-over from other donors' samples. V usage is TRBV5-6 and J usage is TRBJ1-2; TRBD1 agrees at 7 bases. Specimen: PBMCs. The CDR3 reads CASSGDRRRDYGYTF. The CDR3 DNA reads TGTGCCAGCAGCGGGGACAGACGGCGTGACTATGGCTACACCTTC.